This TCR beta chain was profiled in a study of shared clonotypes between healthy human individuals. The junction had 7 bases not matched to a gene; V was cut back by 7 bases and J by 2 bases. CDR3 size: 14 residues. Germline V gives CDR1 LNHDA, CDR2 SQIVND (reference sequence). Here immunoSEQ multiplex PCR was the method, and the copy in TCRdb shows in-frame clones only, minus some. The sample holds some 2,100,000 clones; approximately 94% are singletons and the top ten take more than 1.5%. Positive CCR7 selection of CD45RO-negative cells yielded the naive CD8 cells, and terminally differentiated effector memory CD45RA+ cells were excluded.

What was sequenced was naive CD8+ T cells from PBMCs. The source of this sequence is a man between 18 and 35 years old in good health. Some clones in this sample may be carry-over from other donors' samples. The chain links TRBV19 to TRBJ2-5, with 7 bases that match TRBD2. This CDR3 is CASTPSGNQETQYF. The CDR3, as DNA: TGTGCCAGTACGCCCAGCGGGAATCAAGAGACCCAGTACTTC. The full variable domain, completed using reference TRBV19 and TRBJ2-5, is DGGITQSPKYLFRKEGQNVTLSCEQNLNHDAMYWYRQDPGQGLRLIYYSQIVNDFQKGDIAEGYSVSREKKESFPLTVTSAQKNPTAFYLCASTPSGNQETQYFGPGTRLLVL.